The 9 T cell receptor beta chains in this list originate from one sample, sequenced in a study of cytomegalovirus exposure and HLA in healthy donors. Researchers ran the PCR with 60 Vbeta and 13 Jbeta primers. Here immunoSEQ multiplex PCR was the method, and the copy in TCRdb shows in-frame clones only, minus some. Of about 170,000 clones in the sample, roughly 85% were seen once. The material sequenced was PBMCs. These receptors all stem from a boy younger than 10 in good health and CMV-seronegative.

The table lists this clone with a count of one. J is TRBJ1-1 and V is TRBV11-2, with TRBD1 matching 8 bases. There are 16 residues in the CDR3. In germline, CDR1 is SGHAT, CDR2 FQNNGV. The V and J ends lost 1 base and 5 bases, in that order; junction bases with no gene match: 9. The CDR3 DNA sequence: TGTGCCAGCAGCTTAGGGACAGGGTGGTCGGTAACTGAAGCTTTCTTT. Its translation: CASSLGTGWSVTEAFF.

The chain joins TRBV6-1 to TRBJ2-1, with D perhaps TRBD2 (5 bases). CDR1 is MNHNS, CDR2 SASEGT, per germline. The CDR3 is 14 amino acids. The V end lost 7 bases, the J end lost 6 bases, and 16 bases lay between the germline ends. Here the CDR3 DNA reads TGTGCCAGCACCACTTCCGGAGGCCCCAATGAGCAGTTCTTC. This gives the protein CASTTSGGPNEQFF.

This CDR3 reads CASSPLGGYSNQPQHF. The CDR3 DNA sequence: TGTGCCAGCAGCCCCCTAGGGGGCTATAGCAATCAGCCCCAGCATTTT. The chain uses TRBV7-2 and TRBJ1-5; TRBD1 matches 7 bases. CDR1 is SGHTA, CDR2 FQGNSA, per germline. The V segment lost 5 bases and the J segment 0 bases; nucleotides outside the gene matches: 7. The CDR3 totals 16 residues. Variable domain in full (rest from reference TRBV7-2 and TRBJ1-5): GAGVSQSPSNKVTEKGKDVELRCDPISGHTALYWYRQSLGQGLEFLIYFQGNSAPDKSGLPSDRFSAERTGGSVSTLTIQRTQQEDSAVYLCASSPLGGYSNQPQHFGDGTRLSIL.

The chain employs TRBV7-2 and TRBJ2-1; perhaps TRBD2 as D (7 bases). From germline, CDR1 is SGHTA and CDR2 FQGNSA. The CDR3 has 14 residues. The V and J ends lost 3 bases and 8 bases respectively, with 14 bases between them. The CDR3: CASSLGGPGHEQFF. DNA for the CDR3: TGTGCCAGCAGCTTGGGGGGGCCGGGCCATGAGCAGTTCTTC.

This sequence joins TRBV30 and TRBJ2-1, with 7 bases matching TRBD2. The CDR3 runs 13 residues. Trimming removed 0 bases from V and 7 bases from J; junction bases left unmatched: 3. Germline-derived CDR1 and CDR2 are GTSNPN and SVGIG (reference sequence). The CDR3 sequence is CAWSVLATNEQFF. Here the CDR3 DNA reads TGTGCCTGGAGTGTACTAGCGACGAATGAGCAGTTCTTC.

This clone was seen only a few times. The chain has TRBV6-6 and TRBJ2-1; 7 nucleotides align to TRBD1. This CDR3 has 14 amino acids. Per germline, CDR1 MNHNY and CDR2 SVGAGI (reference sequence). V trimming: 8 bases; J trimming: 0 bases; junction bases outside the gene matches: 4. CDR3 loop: CASGSGGSYNEQFF. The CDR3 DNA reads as TGTGCCAGCGGCTCAGGGGGCTCCTACAATGAGCAGTTCTTC.

The CDR3: CASSLSQGATYGYTF. For the CDR3, the DNA is TGCGCCAGCAGCTTGAGCCAGGGGGCCACCTATGGCTACACCTTC. This chain links TRBV5-1 with TRBJ1-2; 8 positions agree with TRBD1. The germline CDR1 and CDR2 sequences are SGHRS and YFSETQ. V was clipped by 1 base and J by 4 bases; unmatched bases: 6. The CDR3 is made up of 15 amino acids.

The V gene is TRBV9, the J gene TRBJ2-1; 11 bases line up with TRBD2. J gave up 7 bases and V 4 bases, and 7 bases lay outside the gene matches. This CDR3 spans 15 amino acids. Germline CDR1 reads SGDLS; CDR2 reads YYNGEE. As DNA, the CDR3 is TGTGCCAGCAGCCCTCTAGCGGGGGGAGGGAATGAGCAGTTCTTC. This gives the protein CASSPLAGGGNEQFF.

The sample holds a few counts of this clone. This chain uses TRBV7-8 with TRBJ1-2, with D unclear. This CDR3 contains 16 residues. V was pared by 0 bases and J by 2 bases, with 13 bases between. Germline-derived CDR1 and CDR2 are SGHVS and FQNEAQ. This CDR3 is CASSLAVTEANYGYTF. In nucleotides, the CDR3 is TGTGCCAGCAGCTTAGCGGTGACGGAAGCGAACTATGGCTACACCTTC.